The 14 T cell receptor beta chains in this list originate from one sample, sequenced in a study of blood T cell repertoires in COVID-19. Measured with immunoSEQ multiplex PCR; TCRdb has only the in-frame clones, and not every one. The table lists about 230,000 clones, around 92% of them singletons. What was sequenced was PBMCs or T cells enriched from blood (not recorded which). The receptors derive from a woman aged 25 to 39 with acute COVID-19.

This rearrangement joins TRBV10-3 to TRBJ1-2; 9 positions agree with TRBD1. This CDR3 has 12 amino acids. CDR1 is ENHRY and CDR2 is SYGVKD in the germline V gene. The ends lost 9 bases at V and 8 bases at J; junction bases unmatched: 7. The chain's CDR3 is CAIKGQGDGYTF. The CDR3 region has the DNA TGTGCCATTAAGGGACAGGGAGACGGCTACACCTTC.

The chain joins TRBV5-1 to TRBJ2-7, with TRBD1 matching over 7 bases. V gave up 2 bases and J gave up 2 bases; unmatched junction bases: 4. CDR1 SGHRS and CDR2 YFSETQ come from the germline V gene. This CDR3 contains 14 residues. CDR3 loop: CASSFRDRTYEQYF. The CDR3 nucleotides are TGCGCCAGCAGCTTTCGGGACAGAACCTACGAGCAGTACTTC.

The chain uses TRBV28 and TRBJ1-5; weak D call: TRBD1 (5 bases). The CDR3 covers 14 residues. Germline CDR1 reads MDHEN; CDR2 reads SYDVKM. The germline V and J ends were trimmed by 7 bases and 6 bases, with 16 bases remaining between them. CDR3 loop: CASTNGGFSQPQHF. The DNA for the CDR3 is TGTGCCAGCACGAACGGGGGGTTCTCTCAGCCCCAGCATTTT.

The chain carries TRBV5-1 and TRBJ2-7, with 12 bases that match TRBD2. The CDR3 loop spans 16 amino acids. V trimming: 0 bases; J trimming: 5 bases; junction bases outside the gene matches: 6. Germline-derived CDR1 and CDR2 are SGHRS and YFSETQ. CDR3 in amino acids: CASSLGSGLAGNEQYF. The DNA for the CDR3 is TGCGCCAGCAGCTTGGGGTCAGGACTAGCGGGGAACGAGCAGTACTTC.

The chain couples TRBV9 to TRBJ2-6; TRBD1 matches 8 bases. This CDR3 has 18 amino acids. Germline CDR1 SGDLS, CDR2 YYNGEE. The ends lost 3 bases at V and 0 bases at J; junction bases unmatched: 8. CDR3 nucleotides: TGTGCCAGCAGCGCGAAAACAGGGGGATTCTCTGGGGCCAACGTCCTGACTTTC. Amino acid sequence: CASSAKTGGFSGANVLTF.

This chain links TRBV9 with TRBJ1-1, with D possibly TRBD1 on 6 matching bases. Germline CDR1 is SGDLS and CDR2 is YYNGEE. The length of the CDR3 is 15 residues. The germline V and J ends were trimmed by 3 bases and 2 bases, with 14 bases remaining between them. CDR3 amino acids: CASSARIQGNTEAFF. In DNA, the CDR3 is TGTGCCAGCAGCGCCCGTATACAGGGAAACACTGAAGCTTTCTTT.

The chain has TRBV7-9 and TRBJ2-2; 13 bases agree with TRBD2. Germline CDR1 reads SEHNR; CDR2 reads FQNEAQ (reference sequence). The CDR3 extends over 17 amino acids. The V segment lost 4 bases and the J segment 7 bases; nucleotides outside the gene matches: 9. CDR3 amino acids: CASSSMGLAGSGGELFF. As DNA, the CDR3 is TGTGCCAGCAGCTCGATGGGACTAGCGGGGTCTGGCGGGGAGCTGTTTTTT.

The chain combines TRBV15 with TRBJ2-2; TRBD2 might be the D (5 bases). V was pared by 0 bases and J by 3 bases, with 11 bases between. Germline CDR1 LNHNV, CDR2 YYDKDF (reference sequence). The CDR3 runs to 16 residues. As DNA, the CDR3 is TGTGCCACCAGCAGAGAAGAGGGCCCGCACACCGGGGAGCTGTTTTTT. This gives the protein CATSREEGPHTGELFF.

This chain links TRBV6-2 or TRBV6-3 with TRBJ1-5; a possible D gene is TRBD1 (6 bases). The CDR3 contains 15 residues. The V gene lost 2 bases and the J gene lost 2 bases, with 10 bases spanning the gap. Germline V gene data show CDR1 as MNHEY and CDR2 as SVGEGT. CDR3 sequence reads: CASSYAGDGNQPQHF. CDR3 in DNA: TGTGCCAGCAGTTACGCAGGGGATGGCAATCAGCCCCAGCATTTT.

CDR3 DNA sequence: TGTGCCAGCAGCGTATTGGCGGGGAGGACCTATAATTCACCCCTCCACTTT. Translated: CASSVLAGRTYNSPLHF. This chain uses TRBV9 with TRBJ1-6; D unresolved. The CDR3 consists of 17 residues. V lost 1 base, J lost 2 bases, and 13 bases lay in between. The germline gives CDR1 SGDLS, CDR2 YYNGEE.

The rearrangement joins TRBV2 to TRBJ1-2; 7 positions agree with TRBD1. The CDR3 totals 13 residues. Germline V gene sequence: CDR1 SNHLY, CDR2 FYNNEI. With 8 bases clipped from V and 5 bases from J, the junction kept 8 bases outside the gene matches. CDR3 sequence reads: CASARDSQYGYTF. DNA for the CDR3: TGTGCCAGCGCGCGGGACAGCCAGTATGGCTACACCTTC.

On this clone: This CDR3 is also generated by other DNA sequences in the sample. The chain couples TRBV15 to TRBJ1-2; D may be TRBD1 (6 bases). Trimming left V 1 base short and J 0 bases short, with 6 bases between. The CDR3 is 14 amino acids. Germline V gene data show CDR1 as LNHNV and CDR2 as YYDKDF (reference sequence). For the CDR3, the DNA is TGTGCCACCAGCAGAGGGACAGCTAACTATGGCTACACCTTC. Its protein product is CATSRGTANYGYTF.

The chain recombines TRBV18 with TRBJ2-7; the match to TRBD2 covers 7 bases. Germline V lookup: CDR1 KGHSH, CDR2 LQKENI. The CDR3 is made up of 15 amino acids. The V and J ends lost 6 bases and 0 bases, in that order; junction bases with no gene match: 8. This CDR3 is CASSLSGTNSYEQYF. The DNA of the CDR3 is TGTGCCAGCTCTCTATCCGGGACTAACTCCTACGAGCAGTACTTC.

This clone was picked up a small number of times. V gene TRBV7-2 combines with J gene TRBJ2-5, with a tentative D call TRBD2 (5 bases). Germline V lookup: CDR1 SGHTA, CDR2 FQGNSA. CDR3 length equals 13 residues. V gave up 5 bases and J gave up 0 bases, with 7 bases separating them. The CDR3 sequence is CASSTRDQETQYF. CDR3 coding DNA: TGTGCCAGCAGCACGAGGGACCAAGAGACCCAGTACTTC.